This T cell receptor beta chain was obtained from a study of cytomegalovirus exposure and HLA in healthy donors. As regards this clone: No antigen is known for it.

PCR employed 60 Vbeta and 13 Jbeta primers. The assay was immunoSEQ multiplex PCR, and TCRdb's table has in-frame clones only and misses some. The sample lists some 130,000 clones, about 80% occurring once. Findings and caveats of the study: High sensitivity and specificity were reportedly achieved when the classifier diagnosed cytomegalovirus status. Among the sequence variants, a highly shared cluster was likely an artifact of sequencing.

CDR3 length equals 16 residues. J was trimmed by 4 bases and V by 6 bases; bases with no gene match: 5. Germline assignment: CDR1 KGHSH and CDR2 LQKENI. The rearrangement joins TRBV18 to TRBJ2-1; TRBD2 matches at 14 bases. Sequencing was carried out using PBMCs. The TCR comes from a middle-aged man in good health and CMV-seropositive. CDR3 DNA: TGTGCCAGCTCCCGGAGGACTAGCGGGGGGTACAATGAGCAGTTCTTC. This encodes CASSRRTSGGYNEQFF. Filled out from reference TRBV18 and TRBJ2-1, the complete variable domain reads NAGVMQNPRHLVRRRGQEARLRCSPMKGHSHVYWYRQLPEEGLKFMVYLQKENIIDESGMPKERFSAEFPKEGPSILRIQQVVRGDSAAYFCASSRRTSGGYNEQFFGPGTRLTVL.